The T cell receptor (beta chain) described here comes from a study of control samples from healthy donors and cancer patients. From germline, CDR1 is MDHEN and CDR2 SYDVKM. The germline V and J ends were trimmed by 7 bases and 5 bases, with 17 bases remaining between them. The CDR3 sequence is 14 residues long. Clones were sequenced by immunoSEQ multiplex PCR, and TCRdb holds only the in-frame ones, with some missing. The profile covers about 130,000 clones, with more than 85% appearing a single time and 1.7% taken by the ten largest. Sequencing input: PBMCs. The receptor's source is a man aged 50-60 years with head and neck cancer. The chain employs TRBV28 and TRBJ1-2; a weak D match, TRBD1 (5 bases). Written as DNA, the CDR3 is TGTGCCAGCACCCACCTAGGGGAGGGGTATGGCTACACCTTC. Translating gives CASTHLGEGYGYTF.